This TCR beta chain comes out of a study of blood T cell repertoires in COVID-19. Study as a whole: The study drew acute and convalescent COVID-19 samples from the United States, Italy and Spain. The analysed material was cDNA or gDNA that came from T cells, B-cell-depleted T cells, or PBMCs.

Germline values: CDR1 MNHEY, CDR2 SMNVEV (reference sequence). The CDR3 runs to 14 residues. Unmatched junction bases numbered 6, after V lost 5 bases and J lost 3 bases. The protocol was immunoSEQ multiplex PCR, while the TCRdb copy is restricted to in-frame clones and leaves out a portion. Among 140,000 to 150,000 clones listed, 85% to 90% were seen once. J is TRBJ2-7 and V is TRBV27; 8 bases line up with TRBD1. The sequence came from a man aged 18 to 30 with COVID-19, enrolled during active disease. Sequenced input: peripheral blood. Here the CDR3 DNA reads TGTGCCAGCAGTACCGGACAGGGAAGCTACGAGCAGTACTTC. This sequence encodes CASSTGQGSYEQYF.